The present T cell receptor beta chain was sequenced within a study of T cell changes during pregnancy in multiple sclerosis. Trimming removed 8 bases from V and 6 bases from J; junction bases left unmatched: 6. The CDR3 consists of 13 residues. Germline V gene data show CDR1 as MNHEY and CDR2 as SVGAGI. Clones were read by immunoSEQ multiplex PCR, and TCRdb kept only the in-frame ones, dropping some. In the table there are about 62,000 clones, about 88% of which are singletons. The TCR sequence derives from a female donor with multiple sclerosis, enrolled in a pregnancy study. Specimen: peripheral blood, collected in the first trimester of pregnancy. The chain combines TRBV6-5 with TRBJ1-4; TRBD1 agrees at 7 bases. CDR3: CASRGTADEKLFF. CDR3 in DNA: TGTGCCAGCCGCGGGACAGCTGATGAAAAACTGTTTTTT.